The 24 T cell receptor beta chains given below trace back to one sample, sequenced in a study of blood T cells in healthy people across ages. Then a second PCR, running about 6 to 11 cycles, was carried out with a sample-barcoded 5' primer and a J-beta primer mix. TCRdb processed the 5' RACE reads anew with MiXCR; each CDR3 protein has one entry. In the table there are 710,000 or so distinct CDR3 sequences, less than 40% of which are singletons. Sequences were obtained from blood. These receptors were obtained from a woman of 80 years or more in good health.

Notes on this clonotype: A much larger clone differs by one base, so this may be a read error. The chain uses TRBV20-1 and TRBJ2-2, with a tentative D call TRBD2 (5 bases). The CDR3 covers 15 residues. Germline V gene data show CDR1 as DFQATT and CDR2 as SNEGSKA (reference sequence). The DNA for the CDR3 is TGCAGTGCCCCAGGAAAGGGAATGCGCACCGGGGAGCGGTTTTTT. The encoded protein is CSAPGKGMRTGERFF.

The chain links TRBV20-1 to TRBJ1-2; D uncertain. In germline, CDR1 is DFQATT, CDR2 SNEGSKA (reference sequence). Trimming left V 5 bases short and J 5 bases short, with 18 bases between. The CDR3 has 14 residues. The CDR3 is CSAGLLGIAYGYTF. The CDR3 DNA follows: TGCAGTGCTGGGTTACTGGGGATAGCATATGGCTACACCTTC.

This chain joins TRBV5-1 and TRBJ1-2, with TRBD1 matching 7 bases. The ends lost 4 bases at V and 2 bases at J; junction bases unmatched: 17. The germline gives CDR1 SGHRS, CDR2 YFSETQ. This CDR3 has 18 amino acids. The CDR3 reads CASSPFSPNRGRNYGYTF. DNA for the CDR3: TGCGCCAGCAGCCCATTCAGCCCCAACAGGGGCCGGAACTATGGCTACACCTTC. The full variable domain, its missing parts supplied by reference TRBV5-1 and TRBJ1-2, is KAGVTQTPRYLIKTRGQQVTLSCSPISGHRSVSWYQQTPGQGLQFLFEYFSETQRNKGNFPGRFSGRQFSNSRSEMNVSTLELGDSALYLCASSPFSPNRGRNYGYTFGSGTRLTVV.

Regarding this clonotype: A much larger clone differs by one base, so this may be a read error. V usage is TRBV25-1 and J usage is TRBJ1-2; 7 bases line up with TRBD1. The germline V gene has CDR1 MGHDK and CDR2 SYGVNS. This CDR3 spans 15 amino acids. The CDR3 spells CTSSEYRTGYYGYTF. CDR3 DNA sequence: TGTACCAGCAGTGAATATAGGACAGGTTACTATGGCTACACCTTC.

This clonotype was found many times. The chain combines TRBV6-6 with TRBJ1-1; D gene unclear. This CDR3 has 11 amino acids. Per the germline V gene, CDR1 is MNHNY and CDR2 is SVGAGI (reference sequence). Trimming removed 8 bases at V and 0 bases at J, with 4 bases between. CDR3 in DNA: TGTGCCAGCCTAATGAACACTGAAGCTTTCTTT. This gives the protein CASLMNTEAFF.

This clonotype was detected many times. In DNA form, the CDR3 reads TGTGCCACCAGCCGATCCGGGACGGCCAGCACAGATACGCAGTATTTT. This gives the protein CATSRSGTASTDTQYF. The rearrangement links TRBV15 to TRBJ2-3; tentatively, D is TRBD1 or TRBD2 (5 bases each). CDR3 length equals 16 residues. Germline lookup yields CDR1 LNHNV and CDR2 YYDKDF (reference sequence). V was pared by 5 bases and J by 0 bases, with 15 bases between.

This clonotype was counted many times. The chain is built from TRBV5-1 and TRBJ2-5; D is perhaps TRBD1 or TRBD2 (5 bases each). Germline assignment: CDR1 SGHRS and CDR2 YFSETQ. This CDR3 is built from 13 residues. Deletions cut 4 bases from V and 4 bases from J, with 11 bases between. CDR3 sequence reads: CASSPEGIETQYF. The CDR3 DNA reads TGCGCCAGCAGCCCAGAGGGGATAGAGACCCAGTACTTC.

Here the CDR3 DNA reads TGTGCCACCAGCAGAGATGGAAACCCCCGCTCTGAAGCTTTCTTT. Translating it yields CATSRDGNPRSEAFF. V and J are TRBV15 and TRBJ1-1; D gene ambiguous. Germline CDR1 LNHNV, CDR2 YYDKDF (reference sequence). The CDR3 is 15 residues long. The ends were cut back, 0 bases at V and 6 bases at J, with 14 bases in the middle.

This rearrangement joins TRBV7-2 to TRBJ1-6, with D unresolved. This CDR3 is built from 17 residues. CDR1 is SGHTA, CDR2 FQGNSA, per germline. The V and J ends lost 1 base and 8 bases respectively, with 18 bases between them. The chain's CDR3 is CASSLVLGISGDSPLHF. For the CDR3, the DNA is TGTGCCAGCAGCTTAGTTCTGGGGATCAGTGGGGATTCACCCCTCCACTTT.

This clonotype turned up a few times. The genes are TRBV6-1 and TRBJ1-5, with 10 bases that match TRBD1. This CDR3 region has 15 residues. Germline V gene lookup returns CDR1 MNHNS and CDR2 SASEGT. The V and J ends lost 3 bases and 4 bases, in that order; junction bases with no gene match: 3. Here the CDR3 reads CASSDRDRGNQPQHF. CDR3 nucleotide sequence: TGTGCCAGCAGTGACCGGGACAGGGGTAATCAGCCCCAGCATTTT.

This clonotype was recorded at least ten times. The V and J genes are TRBV28 and TRBJ2-1; no reliable D call. The ends were cut back, 5 bases at V and 9 bases at J, with 11 bases in the middle. There are 12 residues in the CDR3. In germline, CDR1 is MDHEN, CDR2 SYDVKM. CDR3 region: CASSPNLGEQFF. The CDR3 bases are TGTGCCAGCAGTCCCAACCTAGGTGAGCAGTTCTTC.

The chain combines TRBV25-1 with TRBJ2-7; D tentatively reads TRBD1 or TRBD2 (5 bases each). The germline CDR1 and CDR2 sequences are MGHDK and SYGVNS. CDR3 length equals 15 residues. Trimming removed 5 bases at V and 0 bases at J, with 14 bases between. CDR3 residues: CASSPGGTLSYEQYF. CDR3 DNA: TGTGCCAGCAGTCCTGGTGGGACGCTCTCCTACGAGCAGTACTTC.

This clonotype was seen ten or more times. The gene calls are TRBV7-2 and TRBJ2-5; the match to TRBD2 covers 9 bases. CDR3 size: 15 residues. CDR1 is SGHTA and CDR2 is FQGNSA in the germline V gene. Trimming took 3 bases from V and 4 from J; bases not matched to a gene: 6. The CDR3 protein is CASSFPTSGRETQYF. The CDR3 DNA sequence: TGTGCCAGCAGCTTTCCGACTAGCGGAAGAGAGACCCAGTACTTC. Using reference TRBV7-2 and TRBJ2-5 for the parts outside the CDR3, the full variable domain is GAGVSQSPSNKVTEKGKDVELRCDPISGHTALYWYRQSLGQGLEFLIYFQGNSAPDKSGLPSDRFSAERTGGSVSTLTIQRTQQEDSAVYLCASSFPTSGRETQYFGPGTRLLVL.

This clonotype appeared many times. The chain recombines TRBV5-1 with TRBJ2-7; D may be TRBD2 (5 bases). V lost 2 bases and J lost 7, with 10 bases in between. The germline gives CDR1 SGHRS, CDR2 YFSETQ. The CDR3 is made up of 12 amino acids. CDR3 sequence: CASSLTGKEQYF. The CDR3 DNA follows: TGCGCCAGCAGCTTAACGGGGAAGGAGCAGTACTTC. Supplemented by reference TRBV5-1 and TRBJ2-7, the full variable domain reads KAGVTQTPRYLIKTRGQQVTLSCSPISGHRSVSWYQQTPGQGLQFLFEYFSETQRNKGNFPGRFSGRQFSNSRSEMNVSTLELGDSALYLCASSLTGKEQYFGPGTRLTVT.

The rearrangement joins TRBV4-1 to TRBJ1-6, with 7 bases matching TRBD1. V lost 7 bases, J lost 5 bases, and 5 bases stayed unmatched. CDR1 and CDR2 (germline): MGHRA, YSYEKL. The CDR3 length is 14 residues. The CDR3 DNA sequence: TGCGCCAGCAACACCGGGACAGATAATTCACCCCTCCACTTT. As protein: CASNTGTDNSPLHF.

This clonotype was seen ten or more times. This chain connects TRBV20-1 to TRBJ1-6; a weak D match, TRBD1 (5 bases). Germline lookup yields CDR1 DFQATT and CDR2 SNEGSKA (reference sequence). The CDR3 length is 13 residues. Trimming stripped 8 bases from V and 7 bases from J, with 15 bases between. Here the CDR3 reads CSPEGGANSPLHF. Here the CDR3 DNA reads TGCAGTCCGGAGGGAGGGGCGAATTCACCCCTCCACTTT.

Comments on this clonotype: It may be a read error: a sequence one base away is much more abundant. The chain employs TRBV7-9 and TRBJ1-4; no reliable D call. The germline gives CDR1 SEHNR, CDR2 FQNEAQ (reference sequence). CDR3 length equals 13 residues. V was shortened by 7 bases and J by 7 bases, with 13 bases between the two germline ends. The CDR3 region has the DNA TGTGCCAGCACGATGAACCGGGGTGAAAAACTGTTTTTT. Protein sequence: CASTMNRGEKLFF.

This clonotype was seen more than once but under ten times. V and J are TRBV7-9 and TRBJ1-1, with D maybe TRBD1 (6 bases). The V and J ends lost 5 bases and 0 bases respectively, with 13 bases between them. The CDR3 extends over 15 amino acids. In germline, CDR1 is SEHNR, CDR2 FQNEAQ (reference sequence). Here the CDR3 DNA reads TGTGCCAGCAGCCCCCAAGGGGGGATGAACACTGAAGCTTTCTTT. This encodes CASSPQGGMNTEAFF.

This clonotype was counted many times. CDR3 coding DNA: TGTGCCTGGAGTAGTGGGGGTTCTGGCTACACCTTC. Protein sequence: CAWSSGGSGYTF. V is TRBV30 and J is TRBJ1-2; D possibly corresponds to TRBD1 (5 bases). In germline, CDR1 is GTSNPN, CDR2 SVGIG (reference sequence). There are 12 residues in the CDR3. V gave up 2 bases and J gave up 7 bases, with 11 bases separating them.

There are many counts of this clonotype. The chain links TRBV4-2 to TRBJ2-6; 8 bases are shared with TRBD1. The CDR3 runs to 18 residues. CDR1 and CDR2 from the germline V gene are LGHNA and YNFKEQ. V dropped 2 bases and J dropped 2; count of bases not matched to a gene: 8. The CDR3: CASSQRLDRVAGANVLTF. CDR3 in DNA: TGTGCCAGCAGCCAAAGGTTGGACAGGGTGGCTGGGGCCAACGTCCTGACTTTC.

This clonotype showed up many times. This chain connects TRBV7-8 to TRBJ2-1, with no clear D. CDR3 length: 17 residues. V was clipped by 3 bases and J by 0 bases, with 15 bases between them. Germline lookup yields CDR1 SGHVS and CDR2 FQNEAQ. The CDR3 nucleotides are TGTGCCAGCAGCTTGCAAAGGGATAGCCTCTCCTACAATGAGCAGTTCTTC. Its translation: CASSLQRDSLSYNEQFF.

The J gene is TRBJ2-7, the V gene TRBV4-2; TRBD1 aligns across 8 bases. Unmatched junction bases numbered 6, after V lost 5 bases and J lost 3 bases. The germline gives CDR1 LGHNA, CDR2 YNFKEQ. CDR3 length: 14 residues. CDR3 sequence reads: CASSSDRARYEQYF. CDR3 DNA sequence: TGTGCCAGCAGCTCGGACAGGGCCCGCTACGAGCAGTACTTC.

The chain couples TRBV7-2 to TRBJ2-1; D is ambiguous. The CDR3 has 14 amino acids. Trimming stripped 5 bases from V and 10 bases from J, with 18 bases between. Germline lookup yields CDR1 SGHTA and CDR2 FQGNSA. CDR3 sequence reads: CASSPSWSSYEQFF. In DNA, the CDR3 is TGTGCCAGCAGCCCATCGTGGAGCTCCTACGAGCAGTTCTTC.

This clonotype occurred many times. This rearrangement joins TRBV20-1 to TRBJ1-2; D unresolved. There are 11 residues in the CDR3. Trimming pared 7 bases from V and 4 bases from J, leaving 10 bases between. CDR1 is DFQATT and CDR2 is SNEGSKA in the germline V gene (reference sequence). Written as DNA, the CDR3 is TGCAGTGGGGTCTGGGCCTATGGCTACACCTTC. Translation gives CSGVWAYGYTF.